What follows is one T cell receptor beta chain and its context. What it binds is not known. Separate from the approximately 670-subject first cohort was the approximately 120-subject validation cohort, to which the donors belonged. The protocol was immunoSEQ multiplex PCR, while the TCRdb copy is restricted to in-frame clones and leaves out a portion. The sample has over 150,000 clones, approximately 96% seen once; the top ten hold 0.8% to 0.95%. These data come from a study of cytomegalovirus exposure and HLA in healthy donors. Study in general: The approximately 670 first-cohort repertoires and the 95 to 150 validation repertoires shared the same platform, a later analysis reported. Study conclusions and caveats: Many donors shared some public TCRs, even though most TCR sequences were rare. In a later analysis, first-cohort TCR clusters were found to tend to co-occur in the 100 to 150 validation repertoires.

CDR1 SGDLS and CDR2 YYNGEE come from the germline V gene. The length of the CDR3 is 19 residues. Unmatched junction bases numbered 19, after V lost 3 bases and J lost 6 bases. The sample taken for sequencing was PBMCs. This rearrangement joins TRBV9 to TRBJ2-5; 11 nucleotides align to TRBD2. The clonotype comes from a woman under 30 in good health and CMV-seronegative. The CDR3 loop is CASSGTTSGSSGVRQTQYF. DNA for the CDR3: TGTGCCAGCAGCGGAACCACTAGCGGGAGCTCCGGAGTTCGGCAGACCCAGTACTTC. The entire variable domain, with the rest obtained from reference TRBV9 and TRBJ2-5, is as follows: DSGVTQTPKHLITATGQRVTLRCSPRSGDLSVYWYQQSLDQGLQFLIQYYNGEERAKGNILERFSAQQFPDLHSELNLSSLELGDSALYFCASSGTTSGSSGVRQTQYFGPGTRLLVL.